The 21 T cell receptor beta chains below come from one sample, sequenced in a study of blood T cell repertoires in COVID-19. Libraries were prepared by immunoSEQ multiplex PCR; TCRdb keeps only in-frame clonotypes and omits some of them. The sample has approximately 150,000 clones, approximately 84% seen once. The material sequenced was peripheral blood. These receptors were taken from a woman aged 80 or over with COVID-19, enrolled during active disease.

This clone was seen only once. This sequence joins TRBV10-3 and TRBJ2-7; 12 bases align to TRBD2. Per germline, CDR1 ENHRY and CDR2 SYGVKD. The trim removed 10 bases at V and 2 bases at J, leaving 3 bases unmatched. The CDR3 covers 13 residues. CDR3 region: CATGLAGTYEQYF. CDR3 bases: TGTGCCACAGGACTAGCGGGAACCTACGAGCAGTACTTC.

The chain recombines TRBV7-3 with TRBJ2-3; the match to TRBD1 covers 9 bases. The CDR3 runs to 15 residues. The V and J ends lost 6 bases and 1 base, in that order; junction bases with no gene match: 5. Per germline, CDR1 SGHTA and CDR2 FQGTGA. CDR3 loop: CASSTDRGRTDTQYF. CDR3 sequence (DNA): TGTGCCAGCAGTACGGACAGGGGACGCACAGATACGCAGTATTTT.

This chain joins TRBV4-1 and TRBJ1-2; 7 bases are a match to TRBD1. Germline CDR1 reads MGHRA; CDR2 reads YSYEKL. The CDR3 has 13 amino acids. The ends lost 1 base at V and 10 bases at J; junction bases unmatched: 6. The DNA of the CDR3 is TGCGCCAGCAGCCAAGTGGGGCAGGGGGACTACACCTTC. As protein: CASSQVGQGDYTF.

In regard to this clone: Since the CDR3 does not end with the conserved phenylalanine or tryptophan, this likely comes from a read error. The DNA is left out, because the CDR3 cannot be placed on it with certainty; the CDR3 is given as TCRdb lists it. The genes are TRBV5-1 and TRBJ1-1. Both ends counted, the CDR3 spans 10 residues. CDR1 and CDR2 (germline): SGHRS, YFSETQ. The CDR3: CASSIPGRGR.

The chain recombines TRBV7-6 with TRBJ1-6, with a weak D call TRBD1 (5 bases). Germline loops: CDR1 SGHVS, CDR2 FNYEAQ. The CDR3 runs to 14 residues. With 4 bases removed from V and 5 bases from J, the gap between germline ends came to 9 bases. The CDR3 DNA reads TGTGCCAGCAGCTCCGACAGACATAATTCACCCCTCCACTTT. This translates into CASSSDRHNSPLHF.

The chain joins TRBV18 to TRBJ1-4; D uncertain. V was pared by 1 base and J by 7 bases, with 10 bases between. Germline V gene lookup returns CDR1 KGHSH and CDR2 LQKENI. This CDR3 is built from 14 residues. CDR3 protein: CASSPRGLPEKLFF. CDR3 sequence (DNA): TGTGCCAGCTCACCACGAGGGCTCCCTGAAAAACTGTTTTTT.

Here the CDR3 reads CASSFPGSESPLHF. CDR3 bases: TGTGCCAGCAGCTTTCCGGGTAGTGAATCACCCCTCCACTTT. The V call is TRBV7-9, the J call TRBJ1-6, with unresolved D. The CDR3 is 14 amino acids. CDR1 and CDR2 from the germline V gene are SEHNR and FQNEAQ (reference sequence). Deletions cut 3 bases from V and 10 bases from J, with 13 bases between.

This clone has just one count. The chain carries TRBV2 and TRBJ1-2, with TRBD1 matching over 9 bases. The CDR3 has 13 residues. Germline CDR1 reads SNHLY; CDR2 reads FYNNEI. Trimming at V came to 4 bases and at J to 7 bases, leaving 4 bases not matched to a gene. CDR3 residues: CASSVRTGVGYTF. CDR3 bases: TGTGCCAGCAGTGTTCGGACAGGGGTTGGCTACACCTTC.

Comments on this clone: Sequence at one end of the junction differs from germline and may be a read error. This sequence joins TRBV19 and TRBJ2-4; unclear D gene. The V gene's germline CDR1 is LNHDA and CDR2 SQIVND (reference sequence). CDR3 length: 10 amino acids. The CDR3 DNA sequence: TGTGCCAGTAGCCAACGGCGCTCCGGGTTC. It yields the protein CASSQRRSGF.

The chain combines TRBV7-2 with TRBJ2-4; D possibly corresponds to TRBD2 (6 bases). CDR1 is SGHTA, CDR2 FQGNSA, per germline. This CDR3 spans 14 amino acids. The ends were cut back, 1 base at V and 9 bases at J, with 13 bases in the middle. In nucleotides, the CDR3 is TGTGCCAGCAGCTTAGTAGCTAGCGAGAGCATTCAGTACTTC. Translation gives CASSLVASESIQYF.

On this clone: Other DNA sequences in the sample encode the same CDR3. The V and J genes are TRBV6-5 and TRBJ2-1; TRBD1 matches at 8 bases. The CDR3 runs to 14 residues. With 6 bases clipped from V and 0 bases from J, the junction kept 1 base outside the gene matches. Germline assignment: CDR1 MNHEY and CDR2 SVGAGI. In nucleotides, the CDR3 is TGTGCCAGCAGGGGGACAGGCTCCTACAATGAGCAGTTCTTC. Translating gives CASRGTGSYNEQFF.

The V and J genes are TRBV24-1 and TRBJ2-2, with D possibly TRBD1 on 7 matching bases. V lost 4 bases and J 4 bases, leaving 12 bases between the germline ends. The CDR3 is 15 amino acids. Germline V gene sequence: CDR1 KGHDR, CDR2 SFDVKD. The CDR3 region has the DNA TGTGCCACCAGTGACCCAGGGGGGCCCACCGGGGAGCTGTTTTTT. As protein: CATSDPGGPTGELFF.

The V call is TRBV7-3, the J call TRBJ2-1, with D unclear. CDR1 and CDR2 from the germline V gene are SGHTA and FQGTGA. The CDR3 length is 14 residues. Trimming took off 3 bases at V and 3 bases at J, with 9 bases between the two ends. CDR3 nucleotide sequence: TGTGCCAGCAGCTTTGGTAGAAACTACAATGAGCAGTTCTTC. Residues: CASSFGRNYNEQFF.

This sequence joins TRBV5-4 and TRBJ1-2; D is unclear. V lost 0 bases to trimming and J lost 0 bases, with 9 bases between them. The CDR3 runs to 15 residues. The germline CDR1 and CDR2 sequences are SGHNT and YYREEE (reference sequence). CDR3 bases: TGTGCCAGCAGCTTGGGAGGCGTTTCTAACTATGGCTACACCTTC. Translating it yields CASSLGGVSNYGYTF.

This clone was found a few times. The chain joins TRBV5-4 to TRBJ2-5; D might be TRBD2 (5 bases). CDR3 length: 15 amino acids. Germline V gene data show CDR1 as SGHNT and CDR2 as YYREEE (reference sequence). Trimming pared 4 bases from V and 2 bases from J, leaving 15 bases between. The CDR3 region is CASSKDSGLQETQYF. CDR3 in DNA: TGTGCCAGCAGCAAGGACTCGGGCCTGCAAGAGACCCAGTACTTC.

This clone occurred once. This chain links TRBV7-2 with TRBJ2-5; TRBD2 aligns across 8 bases. The trim removed 6 bases at V and 4 bases at J, leaving 19 bases unmatched. Germline V gives CDR1 SGHTA, CDR2 FQGNSA. The length of the CDR3 is 18 residues. The CDR3, as DNA: TGTGCCAGCAGTTTCCGGGTTTCTTTTCGCGGGGGGAGAGAGACCCAGTACTTC. Its translation is CASSFRVSFRGGRETQYF.

The chain carries TRBV4-1 and TRBJ2-5; D is perhaps TRBD1 (5 bases). The germline CDR1 and CDR2 sequences are MGHRA and YSYEKL. The CDR3 has 16 amino acids. V was shortened by 0 bases and J by 1 base, with 12 bases between the two germline ends. Written as DNA, the CDR3 is TGCGCCAGCAGCCAAGATTGGGGCCAGCCCCAAGAGACCCAGTACTTC. Protein: CASSQDWGQPQETQYF.

This clone was found once. This chain joins TRBV9 and TRBJ2-2; 9 nucleotides match TRBD2. Germline CDR1 is SGDLS and CDR2 is YYNGEE. The trim removed 4 bases at V and 1 base at J, leaving 5 bases unmatched. The CDR3 extends over 16 amino acids. In nucleotides, the CDR3 is TGTGCCAGCAGCCCAAGACTAGCGGAGAACACCGGGGAGCTGTTTTTT. It is translated as CASSPRLAENTGELFF.

In this sample, this clone turned up a few times. The DNA of the CDR3 is TGTGCCAGCAGCGTAGAACCAGGGGGTAACTACAATGAGCAGTTCTTC. Amino acids: CASSVEPGGNYNEQFF. The chain links TRBV9 to TRBJ2-1, with TRBD1 matching 7 bases. V shed 0 bases and J 3 bases; nucleotides not matched to a gene: 6. The germline V gene has CDR1 SGDLS and CDR2 YYNGEE. There are 16 residues in the CDR3.

The chain employs TRBV28 and TRBJ2-3; 9 bases match TRBD1. The V gene's germline CDR1 is MDHEN and CDR2 SYDVKM. Trimming cost V 2 bases and J 2 bases; bases outside gene matches: 8. There are 17 residues in the CDR3. The CDR3 here is CASSLGGQGIVTDTQYF. As DNA, the CDR3 is TGTGCCAGCAGTTTAGGGGGACAGGGAATAGTCACAGATACGCAGTATTTT.

This clone was counted between two and nine times. This CDR3 reads CSAGQREQYF. The CDR3 DNA reads as TGCAGTGCGGGACAGCGCGAGCAGTACTTC. This chain links TRBV20-1 with TRBJ2-7; 7 bases align to TRBD1. From germline, CDR1 is DFQATT and CDR2 SNEGSKA (reference sequence). CDR3 size: 10 residues. V lost 6 bases, J lost 6 bases, and 2 bases stayed unmatched.